The T cell receptor beta chain under discussion was sequenced for a study of T cells in Graves' hyperthyroidism and ophthalmopathy. At least ten counts were recorded for this clonotype. Germline values: CDR1 KGHSH, CDR2 LQKENI. V was pared by 1 base and J by 7 bases, with 3 bases of the junction left unmatched. The length of the CDR3 is 13 residues. It was RNA transcripts that yielded the amplified TCR beta CDR3 regions. Primed by the HTBI set, a first-round RT-PCR was run on the TCR CDR3. TCRdb re-derived calls from the multiplex PCR reads in MiXCR, one entry per CDR3 protein. The sample contains 200,000 to 250,000 distinct CDR3 sequences, less than 20% of which appear only once.

This TCR derives from a woman aged 18-29 years with Graves' ophthalmopathy. Specimen: blood. The rearrangement uses TRBV18 and TRBJ1-2; 7 bases agree with TRBD1. CDR3 amino acids: CASSPHDRAGYTF. CDR3 DNA sequence: TGTGCCAGCTCACCACACGACAGGGCTGGCTACACCTTC.